One and the same sample provided the 16 T cell receptor beta chains below, sequenced in a study of long-term antiretroviral therapy in people with HIV. A v3.0 immunoSEQ assay was performed at survey level. Clones were read by immunoSEQ multiplex PCR, and TCRdb kept only the in-frame ones, dropping some. The data show about 42,000 clones, 86% seen once. The sequencing here drew on unsorted PBMCs, taken 0.1 years before starting antiretroviral therapy. The source of these receptors is a woman in her forties or fifties with HIV.

The J gene is TRBJ2-3, the V gene TRBV7-3; D might be TRBD1 or TRBD2, each matching 5 bases. This CDR3 has 16 residues. V dropped 2 bases and J dropped 4 bases, with 16 bases sitting between them. The germline CDR1 and CDR2 sequences are SGHTA and FQGTGA. The chain's CDR3 is CASSLHPGSRADTQYF. For the CDR3, the DNA is TGTGCCAGCAGCTTACACCCAGGGAGTCGGGCAGATACGCAGTATTTT.

The chain combines TRBV7-6 with TRBJ1-6; 9 nucleotides line up with TRBD1. The germline CDR1 and CDR2 sequences are SGHVS and FNYEAQ. This CDR3 spans 20 amino acids. V shed 4 bases and J 2 bases; nucleotides not matched to a gene: 15. In DNA, the CDR3 is TGTGCCAGCAGCTACTCCGGGACAGGGCCATCAATGCCCTATAATTCACCCCTCCACTTT. It translates to CASSYSGTGPSMPYNSPLHF.

The genes are TRBV7-6 and TRBJ1-2; TRBD1 might be the D (5 bases). CDR1 and CDR2 from the germline V gene are SGHVS and FNYEAQ. CDR3 size: 14 residues. Deletions cut 5 bases from V and 7 bases from J, with 17 bases between. In DNA, the CDR3 is TGTGCCAGCAGCCCCTGGGGAGCTGGGGGTGGCTACACCTTC. Its protein product is CASSPWGAGGGYTF.

This clone was seen a handful of times. This chain links TRBV7-9 with TRBJ1-2, with 7 bases aligning to TRBD1. V trimming: 5 bases; J trimming: 3 bases; junction bases outside the gene matches: 9. The CDR3 is 15 amino acids. Germline loops: CDR1 SEHNR, CDR2 FQNEAQ (reference sequence). Written as DNA, the CDR3 is TGTGCCAGCAGCCGAGACAGGGCTGGGGACTATGGCTACACCTTC. As protein: CASSRDRAGDYGYTF.

The rearrangement joins TRBV4-3 to TRBJ1-2; TRBD1 matches at 7 bases. Germline V CDR1 and CDR2: LGHNA, YSLEER. The CDR3 loop spans 16 amino acids. Trimming cost V 1 base and J 5 bases; bases outside gene matches: 10. Here the CDR3 reads CASSQAREGARYGYTF. The CDR3, as DNA: TGCGCCAGCAGCCAAGCCCGGGAGGGGGCGAGGTATGGCTACACCTTC.

The chain carries TRBV4-2 and TRBJ1-1; D is unresolved. CDR1 is LGHNA and CDR2 is YNFKEQ in the germline V gene. The V gene lost 1 base and the J gene lost 0 bases, with 12 bases spanning the gap. There are 16 residues in the CDR3. The CDR3 sequence: CASSQGFFPMNTEAFF. Written as DNA, the CDR3 is TGTGCCAGCAGCCAAGGGTTTTTCCCGATGAACACTGAAGCTTTCTTT.

This chain links TRBV7-3 with TRBJ1-6; D gene ambiguous. Germline V CDR1 and CDR2: SGHTA, FQGTGA. V gave up 0 bases and J gave up 3 bases, with 0 bases separating them. The CDR3 spans 13 residues. DNA of the CDR3: TGTGCCAGCAGCTTAACCTATAATTCACCCCTCCACTTT. Residues: CASSLTYNSPLHF.

This chain uses TRBV29-1 with TRBJ2-7; a possible D gene is TRBD1 (6 bases). Germline CDR1 and CDR2: SQVTM and ANQGSEA. Trimming pared 7 bases from V and 2 bases from J, leaving 15 bases between. There are 13 residues in the CDR3. As DNA, the CDR3 is TGCAGCGCCGGGGACATAAGCCCCTACGAGCAGTACTTC. This gives the protein CSAGDISPYEQYF.

This chain links TRBV2 with TRBJ2-4; 7 bases agree with TRBD1. There are 14 residues in the CDR3. With V trimmed by 7 bases and J by 2 bases, 5 bases remained unmatched. In germline, CDR1 is SNHLY, CDR2 FYNNEI. CDR3 bases: TGTGCCAGCACCGGGGACAGTACCAAAAACATTCAGTACTTC. It specifies CASTGDSTKNIQYF.

Only one count was recorded for this clone. The chain recombines TRBV7-8 with TRBJ2-7, with D perhaps TRBD2 (6 bases). The CDR3 extends over 17 amino acids. Germline CDR1 reads SGHVS; CDR2 reads FQNEAQ. Deletions cut 1 base from V and 2 bases from J, with 18 bases between. CDR3 loop: CASSLEGMGGSPYEQYF. CDR3 sequence (DNA): TGTGCCAGCAGCTTAGAAGGTATGGGGGGATCCCCCTACGAGCAGTACTTC. Filled out from reference TRBV7-8 and TRBJ2-7, the complete variable domain reads GAGVSQSPRYKVAKRGQDVALRCDPISGHVSLFWYQQALGQGPEFLTYFQNEAQLDKSGLPSDRFFAERPEGSVSTLKIQRTQQEDSAVYLCASSLEGMGGSPYEQYFGPGTRLTVT.

This chain joins TRBV5-4 and TRBJ2-5; D perhaps matches TRBD1 (6 bases). CDR3 length equals 16 residues. The germline V and J ends were trimmed by 0 bases and 5 bases, with 17 bases remaining between them. Germline CDR1 and CDR2: SGHNT and YYREEE (reference sequence). The CDR3 protein is CASSLASRGGTETQYF. The CDR3 DNA reads TGTGCCAGCAGCTTGGCCTCCAGGGGTGGAACGGAGACCCAGTACTTC.

The rearrangement links TRBV2 to TRBJ2-3, with D maybe TRBD2 (6 bases). CDR1 and CDR2 (germline): SNHLY, FYNNEI. The length of the CDR3 is 15 residues. V lost 3 bases, J lost 4 bases, and 14 bases lay in between. The CDR3 coding sequence is TGTGCCAGCAGTGATGGGCAGGGCGGGGCAGATACGCAGTATTTT. This translates into CASSDGQGGADTQYF.

This chain links TRBV5-1 with TRBJ1-2, with 9 bases identical to TRBD1. Per germline, CDR1 SGHRS and CDR2 YFSETQ. Trimming cost V 1 base and J 4 bases; bases outside gene matches: 8. The CDR3 extends over 16 amino acids. The CDR3 coding sequence is TGCGCCAGCAGCTTGTACGGGACAGGGTATACCTATGGCTACACCTTC. Amino acid sequence: CASSLYGTGYTYGYTF.

The chain uses TRBV4-1 and TRBJ2-2, with a possible D match to TRBD2 (6 bases). CDR1 is MGHRA, CDR2 YSYEKL, per germline. The V and J ends lost 5 bases and 5 bases respectively, with 15 bases between them. The CDR3 is made up of 15 amino acids. The CDR3 DNA is TGCGCCAGCAGCTCACCGGGAAGCGGGACCGGGGAGCTGTTTTTT. Translating it yields CASSSPGSGTGELFF.

This clone showed up just once. The CDR3 nucleotides read TGTGCCAGCAGCAAACCAACAGGGAAAGTATCCTCTGGGGCCAACGTCCTGACTTTC. Translated, it gives CASSKPTGKVSSGANVLTF. This sequence joins TRBV9 and TRBJ2-6; D perhaps matches TRBD1 (6 bases). Deletions cut 4 bases from V and 0 bases from J, with 20 bases between. CDR3 length: 19 residues. Germline assignment: CDR1 SGDLS and CDR2 YYNGEE.

The chain recombines TRBV9 with TRBJ2-3, with 12 nucleotides matching TRBD2. This CDR3 has 18 amino acids. V shed 0 bases and J 1 base; nucleotides not matched to a gene: 6. Looked up from germline, CDR1 is SGDLS and CDR2 is YYNGEE. CDR3 DNA: TGTGCCAGCAGCGTAGGACTAGCGGGGGTTGGTGGCACAGATACGCAGTATTTT. This translates into CASSVGLAGVGGTDTQYF. Filled out from reference TRBV9 and TRBJ2-3, the complete variable domain reads DSGVTQTPKHLITATGQRVTLRCSPRSGDLSVYWYQQSLDQGLQFLIQYYNGEERAKGNILERFSAQQFPDLHSELNLSSLELGDSALYFCASSVGLAGVGGTDTQYFGPGTRLTVL.